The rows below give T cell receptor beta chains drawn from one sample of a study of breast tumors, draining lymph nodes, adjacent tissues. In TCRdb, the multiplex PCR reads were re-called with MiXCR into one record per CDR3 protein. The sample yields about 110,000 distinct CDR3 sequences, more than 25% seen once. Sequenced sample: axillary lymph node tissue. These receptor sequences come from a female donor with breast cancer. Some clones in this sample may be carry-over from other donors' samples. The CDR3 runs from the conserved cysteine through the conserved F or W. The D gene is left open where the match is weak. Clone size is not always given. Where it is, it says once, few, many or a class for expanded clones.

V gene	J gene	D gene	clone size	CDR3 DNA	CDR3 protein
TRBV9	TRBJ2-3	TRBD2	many	TGTGCCAGCAGCGTATTAGCGGGGGCTAGCACAGATACGCAGTATTTT	CASSVLAGASTDTQYF
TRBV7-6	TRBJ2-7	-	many	TGTGCCAGCAGCTTAGCGGGCTGGTACGAGCAGTACTTC	CASSLAGWYEQYF
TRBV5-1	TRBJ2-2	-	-	TGTGCCAGCAGCTTGGTAGCGCCGAACACCGGGGAGCTGTTTTTT	CASSLVAPNTGELFF
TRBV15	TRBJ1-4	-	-	TGTGCCACCAGCAGAGGGAGTGAGGATGAAAAACTGTTTTTT	CATSRGSEDEKLFF
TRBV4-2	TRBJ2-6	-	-	TGTGCCAGCAGCCAGGATTTAGCTTTCTCTGGGGCCAACGTCCTGACTTTC	CASSQDLAFSGANVLTF
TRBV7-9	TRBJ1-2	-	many	TGTGCCAGCAGCTTAGCCACCGGGGGCTGGGAATATGGCTACACCTTC	CASSLATGGWEYGYTF
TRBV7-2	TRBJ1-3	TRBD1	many	TGTGCCAGCAGCCCTCAATCCGGGACAGGGACTGGAAACCCCATATATTTT	CASSPQSGTGTGNPIYF
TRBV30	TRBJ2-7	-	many	TGTGCCTGGGGAAGGGATTACGAGCAGTACTTC	CAWGRDYEQYF
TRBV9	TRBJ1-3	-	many	TGTGCCAGCAGTGAACTTGGAGGCCGAAGCTCTGGAAACACCATATATTTT	CASSELGGRSSGNTIYF
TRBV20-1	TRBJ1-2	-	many	TGCAGTGCTAGAGACTGGGGTCTGAGGGGCTACACCTTC	CSARDWGLRGYTF
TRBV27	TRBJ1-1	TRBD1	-	TGTGCCAGCAGTCCATCAGGGGGCGATTCTGAAGCTTTCTTT	CASSPSGGDSEAFF
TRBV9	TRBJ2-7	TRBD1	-	TGTGCCAGCAGTCCCTACAGTACCGGGACAGGGGTTCGATACGAGCAGTACTTC	CASSPYSTGTGVRYEQYF
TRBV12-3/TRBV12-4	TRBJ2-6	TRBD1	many	TGTGCCAGCAGTAGGGACAGGGGGCCTGCTGGGGCCAACGTCCTGACTTTC	CASSRDRGPAGANVLTF
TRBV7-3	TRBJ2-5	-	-	TGTGCCAGCAGCTTAATCGGGGGCAGCCAAGAGACCCAGTACTTC	CASSLIGGSQETQYF
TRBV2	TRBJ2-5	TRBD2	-	TGTGCCAGCAGCGTGGGGGTGGCGGGGGTGTCCGAGCAAGACTCCCAGTACTTC	CASSVGVAGVSEQDSQYF
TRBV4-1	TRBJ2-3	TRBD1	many	TGCGCCAGCAGCCAAGACGGACAGGCGCTTGTAGATACGCAGTATTTT	CASSQDGQALVDTQYF
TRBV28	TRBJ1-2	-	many	TGTGCCAGCAGACTCAACCTCCTTGGGGGAGAAAGGCGCTATGGCTACACCTTC	CASRLNLLGGERRYGYTF
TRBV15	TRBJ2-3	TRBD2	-	TGTGCCACCAGCAGAATGGGGACTAGCGGGAGTAGAACGTCACGTGAGCAGTATTTT	CATSRMGTSGSRTSREQYF
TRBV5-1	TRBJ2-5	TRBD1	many	TGCGCCAGCAGGGGGTACAGGGGAAGGGAGACCCAGTACTTC	CASRGYRGRETQYF
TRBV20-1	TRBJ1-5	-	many	TGCAGTGCTAGAATGGGTTCGGGCAATCAGCCCCAGCATTTT	CSARMGSGNQPQHF
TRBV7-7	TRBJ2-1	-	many	TGTGCTAGCAGCCATCAGAAGGGAGGTCCCAATGAGCAGTTCTTC	CASSHQKGGPNEQFF
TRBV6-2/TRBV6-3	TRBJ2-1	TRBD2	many	TGTGCCAGCAGAACCGGGACTAGAAATGAGCAGTTCTTC	CASRTGTRNEQFF
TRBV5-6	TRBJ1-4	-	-	TGTGCCAGCAGCTTCCCGCATAATGAAAAACTGTTTTTT	CASSFPHNEKLFF
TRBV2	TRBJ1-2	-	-	TGTGCCAACAGCCTGGGACGGCCGACTTATGGCTACACCTTC	CANSLGRPTYGYTF
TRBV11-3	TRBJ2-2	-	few	TGTGCCAGCAGCTCCCGGACAGAGAACACCGGGGAGCTGTTTTTT	CASSSRTENTGELFF
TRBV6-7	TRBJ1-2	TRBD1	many	TGTGCCAGCAGTCACTCGCGACAGGGGGCAGGCTACACCTTC	CASSHSRQGAGYTF
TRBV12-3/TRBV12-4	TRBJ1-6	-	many	TGTGCCAGCAGCCCGACAAGTAATTCACCCCTCCACTTT	CASSPTSNSPLHF
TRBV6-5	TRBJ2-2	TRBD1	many	TGTGCCAGCAGTTACTCTAGCGGGGACAGGGGTCAGATCACCGGGGAGCTGTTTTTT	CASSYSSGDRGQITGELFF
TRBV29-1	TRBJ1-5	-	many	TGCAGCGTTGCGGGGCAGAGCAATCAGCCCCAGCATTTT	CSVAGQSNQPQHF
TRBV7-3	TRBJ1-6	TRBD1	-	TGTGCCAGCAGCCCCCGACAGGGACAAGCCCTCCACTTT	CASSPRQGQALHF
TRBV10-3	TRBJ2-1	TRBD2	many	TGTGCCATCAGTGAGCGGCTCCTAGCGGGAGATGATGAGCAGTTCTTC	CAISERLLAGDDEQFF
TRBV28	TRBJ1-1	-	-	TGTGCCAGCAGTTTGGGGGGGACGGAGAACACTGAAGCTTTCTTT	CASSLGGTENTEAFF
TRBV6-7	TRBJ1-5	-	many	TGTGCCAGCAGTTACGATAAACCGGGACTTAACCATTGCGAGAATCAGCCCCAGCATTTT	CASSYDKPGLNHCENQPQHF
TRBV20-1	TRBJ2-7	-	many	TGCAGTGCCCTTCCCCGGGGGGCTCACTACGAGCAGTACTTC	CSALPRGAHYEQYF
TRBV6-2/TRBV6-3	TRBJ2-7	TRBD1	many	TGTGCCAGCAGACCGGGACAGGGGCCGTACGAGCAGTACTTC	CASRPGQGPYEQYF
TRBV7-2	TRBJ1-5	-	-	TGTGCCGGCAGCCTCTCAGCAGCGGGGGCAGATACGCAGCATTTT	CAGSLSAAGADTQHF
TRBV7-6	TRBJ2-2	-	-	TGTGCCAGCAGCTTATCCTGGGGAGCAGGGGAGCTGTTTTTT	CASSLSWGAGELFF
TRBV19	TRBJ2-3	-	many	TGTGCCAGTAGTCCTCTGAGAGGCAGGGTTAGCGCAGATACGCAGTATTTT	CASSPLRGRVSADTQYF
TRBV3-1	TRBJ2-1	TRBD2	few	TGTCCCAGCAGCCTCGGGACTAGCGCTACAGGTGAGCAGTTCTTC	CPSSLGTSATGEQFF
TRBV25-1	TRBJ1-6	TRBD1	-	TGTGCCAGCAGTGCCGGGACAGGGGGAAATAATTCACCCCTCCACTTT	CASSAGTGGNNSPLHF
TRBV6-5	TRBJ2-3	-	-	TGTGCCAGCAGAGTTACCTCAAGGGGTTGCACAGGTACGCAGTATTTT	CASRVTSRGCTGTQYF
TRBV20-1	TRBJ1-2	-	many	TGCAGTGCTAGCCGACTTTTGGAAGCTAACTATGGCTACACCTTC	CSASRLLEANYGYTF
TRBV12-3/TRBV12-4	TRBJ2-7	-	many	TGTGCCAGCAGTCAGGGTAGATCAGCCTACGAGCAGTACTTC	CASSQGRSAYEQYF
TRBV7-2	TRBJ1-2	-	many	TGTGCCAGCAGCTTAGGAGTCCGGGGGGGGCGAGACTATGGCTACACCTTC	CASSLGVRGGRDYGYTF
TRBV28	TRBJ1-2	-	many	TGTGCCAGCAGTTCCCGATCAAACTATGGCTACACCTTC	CASSSRSNYGYTF
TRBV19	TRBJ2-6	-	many	TGTGCCAGTAGTAAGGGGGACGGGGCCAACGTCCTGACTTTC	CASSKGDGANVLTF
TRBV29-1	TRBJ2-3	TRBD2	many	TGCAGCGTTTTAGTGGGGGGGTCAGATACGCAGTATTTT	CSVLVGGSDTQYF
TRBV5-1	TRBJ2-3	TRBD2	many	TGCGCCAGCAGCTGGACAGGACTAGCGGGAGTAGATACGCAGTATTTT	CASSWTGLAGVDTQYF
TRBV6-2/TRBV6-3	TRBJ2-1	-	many	TGTGCCAGCAGTTACCCACAGGATGAGCAGTTCTTC	CASSYPQDEQFF
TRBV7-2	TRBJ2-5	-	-	TGTGCCAGCAGCTTAGTGGTGACAGGGCGGGAGTCCCAGCACTTC	CASSLVVTGRESQHF
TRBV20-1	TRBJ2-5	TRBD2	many	TGCAGTGCTAGCGCTCATGCTAGGACTAGCCTCCTTAGGACCCAGTACTTC	CSASAHARTSLLRTQYF
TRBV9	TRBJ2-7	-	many	TGTGCCAGCAGCGTAGGGGACCTATCCTACGAGCAGTACTTC	CASSVGDLSYEQYF
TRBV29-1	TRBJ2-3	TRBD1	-	TGCAGCGTTGACATGACAGGGGCGAGCACAGATACGCAGTATTTT	CSVDMTGASTDTQYF
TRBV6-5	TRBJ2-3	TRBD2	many	TGTGCCAGCAGTTACTCTGGCCTAGCGGGGATGAGCACAGATACGCAGTATTTT	CASSYSGLAGMSTDTQYF